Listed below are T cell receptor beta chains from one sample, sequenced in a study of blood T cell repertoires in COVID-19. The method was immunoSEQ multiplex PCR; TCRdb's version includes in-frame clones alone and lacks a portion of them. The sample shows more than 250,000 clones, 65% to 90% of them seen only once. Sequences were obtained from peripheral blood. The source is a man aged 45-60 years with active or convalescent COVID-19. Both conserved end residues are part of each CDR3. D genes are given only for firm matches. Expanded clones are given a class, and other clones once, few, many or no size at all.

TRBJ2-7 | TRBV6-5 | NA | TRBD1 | TGTGCCAGCAGCCGGGACAGGGAGAACGAGCAGTACTTC | CASSRDRENEQYF
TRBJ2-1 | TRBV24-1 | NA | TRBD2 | TGTGCCACCAGTGATACTTCTAGCGGGGCCTACAATGAGCAGTTCTTC | CATSDTSSGAYNEQFF
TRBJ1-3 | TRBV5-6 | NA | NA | TGTGCCAGCAGCTCCCGGGGAGCCACGTCCTCCGGAAACACCATATATTTT | CASSSRGATSSGNTIYF
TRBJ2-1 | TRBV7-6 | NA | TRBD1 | TGTGCCAGTACGTACCGGGACAGCGCCCCTGGAAGCTCCTACAATGAGCAGTTCTTC | CASTYRDSAPGSSYNEQFF
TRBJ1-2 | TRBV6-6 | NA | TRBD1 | TGTGCCAGCAGTTCCGGACAGGGTTCCTATGGCTACACCTTC | CASSSGQGSYGYTF
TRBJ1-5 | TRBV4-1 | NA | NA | TGCGCCAGCAGCCAACAGGGCTCATCACGCAATCAGCCCCAGCATTTT | CASSQQGSSRNQPQHF
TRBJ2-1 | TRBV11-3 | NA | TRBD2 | TGTGCCAGCAGCTTAGGGACTAGCTCCGTCAATGAGCAGTTCTTC | CASSLGTSSVNEQFF
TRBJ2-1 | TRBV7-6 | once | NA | TGTGCCAGCAGCTTAGCCGCTAGAAATGAGCAGTTCTTC | CASSLAARNEQFF
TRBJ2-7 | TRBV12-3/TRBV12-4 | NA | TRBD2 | TGTGCCAGCAGCCCTAGCGGGGCCTACGAGCAGTACTTC | CASSPSGAYEQYF
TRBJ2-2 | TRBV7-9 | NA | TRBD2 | TGTGCCAGCAGGGGGACTAGCGGGAGAGTGCCCGACACCGGGGAGCTGTTTTTT | CASRGTSGRVPDTGELFF
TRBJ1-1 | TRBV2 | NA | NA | TGTGCCAGGCGGGTGAGAAACACTGAAGCTTTCTTT | CARRVRNTEAFF
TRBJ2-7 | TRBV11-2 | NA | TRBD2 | TGTGCCAGCAGCTTAACGTCGGGGGGGAGTCCCTACGAGCAGTACTTC | CASSLTSGGSPYEQYF
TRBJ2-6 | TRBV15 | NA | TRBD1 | TGTGCCACCAGCAGAGAGGGGACAGGGGGCGCCAACGTCCTGACTTTC | CATSREGTGGANVLTF
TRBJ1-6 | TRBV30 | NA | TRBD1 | TGTGCCTGGAGAAGGACAGGGTTCTCACCCCTCCACTTT | CAWRRTGFSPLHF
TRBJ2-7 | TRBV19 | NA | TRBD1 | TGTGCCAGTACCGATACCGGGACAGCCTACGAGCAGTACTTC | CASTDTGTAYEQYF
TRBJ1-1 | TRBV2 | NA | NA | TGTGCCAGCACGGGTCAGACAGTGAACACTGAAGCTTTCTTT | CASTGQTVNTEAFF
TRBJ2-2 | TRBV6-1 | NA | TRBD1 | TGTGCCAGCAGTGAGGGGACAGGGAACACCGGGGAGCTGTTTTTT | CASSEGTGNTGELFF
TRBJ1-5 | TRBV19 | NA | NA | TGTGCCAGTAGTATTTTAGAGGATCAGCCCCAGCATTTT | CASSILEDQPQHF
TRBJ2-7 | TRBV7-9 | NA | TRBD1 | TGTGCCAGCAGCCAAGCCGGGACAGCCTTCTACGAGCAGTACTTC | CASSQAGTAFYEQYF
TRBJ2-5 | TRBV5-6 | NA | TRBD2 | TGTGCCTCCGGACTAGCGGGTCAAGAGACCCAGTACTTC | CASGLAGQETQYF
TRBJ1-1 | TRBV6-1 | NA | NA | TGTGCCAGCAGTGAAGGATGGGGGGGTGAAGCTTTCTTT | CASSEGWGGEAFF
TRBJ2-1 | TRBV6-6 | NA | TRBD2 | TGTGCCAGCAGAACCCCGGGGGGGACCAATGAGCAGTTCTTC | CASRTPGGTNEQFF
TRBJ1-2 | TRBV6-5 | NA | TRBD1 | TGTGCCAGCAGTTACTCTCCGACAGGGGGACTCTATGGCTACACCTTC | CASSYSPTGGLYGYTF
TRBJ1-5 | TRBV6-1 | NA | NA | TGTGCCAGCAGTGAAGGGGCCGGCAGGTCAAATCAGCCCCAGCATTTT | CASSEGAGRSNQPQHF
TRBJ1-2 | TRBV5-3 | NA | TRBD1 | TGTGCCAGAAGCTCCTATGGGACAGGGAGCTATGGCTACACCTTC | CARSSYGTGSYGYTF
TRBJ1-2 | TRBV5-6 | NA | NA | TGTGCCAGCAGCTTGTCGATCGGTGGCTACACCTTC | CASSLSIGGYTF
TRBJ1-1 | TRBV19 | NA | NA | TGTGCCAGTAGTCCCGCATTGGGCACGAACACTGAAGCTTTCTTT | CASSPALGTNTEAFF
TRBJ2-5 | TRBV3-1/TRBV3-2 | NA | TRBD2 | TGTGCCAGCAGCCAAGGGTCTAGCGGGTACCAAGAGACCCAGTACTTC | CASSQGSSGYQETQYF
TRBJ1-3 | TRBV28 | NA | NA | TGTGCCAGCAGTACTCAGGCTACCTCTGGAAACACCATATATTTT | CASSTQATSGNTIYF
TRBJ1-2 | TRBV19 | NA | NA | TGTGCCAGTACGACGAGTCAGGGATCCGGCTATGGCTACACCTTC | CASTTSQGSGYGYTF
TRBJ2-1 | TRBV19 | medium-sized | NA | TGTGCCAGTCCCCTTCGTATCCGGGAACTTGGATACAATGAGCAGTTCTTC | CASPLRIRELGYNEQFF
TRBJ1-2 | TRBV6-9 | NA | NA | TGTGCCAGCATCTTTAACTATGGCTACACCTTC | CASIFNYGYTF
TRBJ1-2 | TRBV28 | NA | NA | TGTGCCAGCAGCCCGCAAGGGACTTATGGCTACACCTTC | CASSPQGTYGYTF
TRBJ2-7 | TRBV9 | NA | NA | TGTGCCAGCAGCGTAGGGAGGGGGGACAGCGGTCGCGACGAGCAGTACTTC | CASSVGRGDSGRDEQYF
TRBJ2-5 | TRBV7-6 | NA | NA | TGTGCCAGCAGCTTAGGCCCCACGGTGGAGACCCAGTACTTC | CASSLGPTVETQYF
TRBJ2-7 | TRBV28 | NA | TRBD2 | TGTGCCAGCAGCTCGGGGGGTCTCTCGGTTCAGTACTTC | CASSSGGLSVQYF
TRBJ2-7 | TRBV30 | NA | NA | TGTGCCTGGAGTCAGGCCCTTACGACCTACGAGCAGTACTTC | CAWSQALTTYEQYF
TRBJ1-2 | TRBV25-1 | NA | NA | TGTGCCAGCAGTGAGTTCGGAGCGGGAGATGGCTACACCTTC | CASSEFGAGDGYTF
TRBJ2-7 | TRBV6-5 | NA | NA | TGTGCCAGCAGTCTAGGGGTCTCCTACGAGCAGTACTTC | CASSLGVSYEQYF
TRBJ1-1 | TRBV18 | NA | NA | TGTGCCAGCTCACCGAGGAGCGCAATGAACACTGAAGCTTTCTTT | CASSPRSAMNTEAFF
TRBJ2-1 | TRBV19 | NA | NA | TGTGCCAGTAGTATAACCCCGGGACTTTACAATGAGCAGTTCTTC | CASSITPGLYNEQFF
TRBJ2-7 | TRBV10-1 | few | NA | TGCGCCAGCAGCGACAGCTACAGGGTTTACGAGCAGTACTTC | CASSDSYRVYEQYF
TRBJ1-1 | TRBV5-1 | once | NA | TGCGCCAGCAGCTTGGGGACAGCGAGGAACACTGAAGCTTTCTTT | CASSLGTARNTEAFF
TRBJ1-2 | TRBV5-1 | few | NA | TGCGCCAGCAGCTTGATCCCCCCCAGTGCCGATGGCTACACCTTC | CASSLIPPSADGYTF
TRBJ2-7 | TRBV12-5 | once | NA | TGTGCTAGTGGTTTGGCCCTCCCAGGGGTGAAGTACTTC | CASGLALPGVKYF
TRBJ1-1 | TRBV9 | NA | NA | TGTGCCAGCAGCTTTCGCGGGGGGAACACTGAAGCTTTCTTT | CASSFRGGNTEAFF